This T cell receptor (beta chain) is drawn from a study of vaccination and CD4 T cells after COVID-19. Overall study context: At a median 72 days (range 14 to 241) after dose two, post-vaccine samples were obtained.

CDR3 length equals 13 residues. Looked up from germline, CDR1 is SQVTM and CDR2 is ANQGSEA. For this clonotype: What it binds is unknown. Relative to the germline gene, one junction end is altered; a read error may explain this.

Sequencing of DNA taken from cultured CD4+ T cells relied on the Oncomine TCR Beta short-read assay. TCRdb ran MiXCR on the PCR reads and lists one entry per CDR3 protein. Among roughly 16,000 distinct CDR3 sequences listed, approximately 26% were seen once. As to treatment: approximately nine-day PBMC culture with coronavirus spike peptide pools or control peptides (ViraFEST assay). With 9.5 to 10 ug/ml peptide pools and approximately 10 IU/ml IL-2, PBMCs were cultured at some 2 million per well. The clonotype was recovered from a human donor with COVID-19. V usage is TRBV29-1 and J usage is TRBJ2-5, with D hard to call. The sequencing input was cultured CD4+ T cells from blood. CDR3 DNA: TGCAGCGTTGAAATCCGGCCCAAAGAGGCCCAGTACTTC. This gives the protein CSVEIRPKEAQYF.